The present T cell receptor (beta chain) was sequenced within a study of shared clonotypes between healthy human individuals. Authors' analysis steps: ImmunoSEQ supplied junction-only sequences lacking quality scores, so filtering was different. Some clones are missing from TCRdb's copy, which holds only in-frame ones; the method was immunoSEQ multiplex PCR. V and J calls plus clone size are reproduced from that table; the DNA served to infer D and trimming. The data contain roughly 2 million clones, 95% of them singletons. This CDR3 region has 15 residues. Germline assignment: CDR1 MNHEY and CDR2 SVGAGI. V gave up 3 bases and J gave up 6 bases, with 16 bases separating them. A word on this clone: Its antigen is not identified.

Overall study results and limits: Relative to their counterparts shared across all four donors, non-shared clonotypes exhibited diminished generation probabilities.

V usage is TRBV6-5 and J usage is TRBJ2-3; possibly TRBD1 or TRBD2 for D (5 bases each). Sequencing was done on a sample of naive CD4+ T cells sorted from blood. Subset specified: CD45RA+ positively selected. The clonotype originates from a man aged 18 to 30 in good health. The CDR3 reads CASSYVGRFGDTQYF. The CDR3, as DNA: TGTGCCAGCAGTTATGTGGGACGATTCGGGGATACGCAGTATTTT.